This TCR beta chain is drawn from a study of CD8 T cells in ankylosing spondylitis. CDR1 is LGHDT, CDR2 YNNKEL, per germline (reference sequence). This CDR3 region has 14 residues. V was shortened by 3 bases and J by 4 bases, with 13 bases between the two germline ends. TCRdb reanalysed the 5' RACE reads using MiXCR and keeps one entry per CDR3 protein. The sample consists of about 150,000 distinct CDR3 sequences, 44% of them appearing once. The chain couples TRBV3-1 to TRBJ2-7, with a tentative D call TRBD2 (6 bases). The TCR comes from a male donor with ankylosing spondylitis. Sequenced input: synovial fluid, either unsorted or a sorted T cell fraction (not recorded which). CDR3 sequence: CASSQRDWPYEQYF. The CDR3 DNA is TGTGCCAGCAGCCAGCGGGACTGGCCTTACGAGCAGTACTTC.